The 7 T cell receptor beta chains listed next were all sequenced from one sample in a study of T-cell reconstitution after alpha-beta-depleted transplantation in children. It was with unique molecular identifiers that the TCRbeta library was prepared. TCRdb re-called the PCR reads with MiXCR, one entry per CDR3 protein. The data show hundreds of thousands of distinct CDR3 sequences, roughly a tenth seen once. The sequenced sample was PBMCs, obtained before TCRalphabeta/CD19-depleted stem cell transplant. The receptors shown here come from a child aged 2-15 years with inherited bone marrow failure, due to receive a stem cell transplant.

This clonotype was seen repeatedly, ten times or more. The V gene is TRBV11-2, the J gene TRBJ2-1; 10 bases are a match to TRBD2. V trimming: 1 base; J trimming: 7 bases; junction bases outside the gene matches: 16. The CDR3 is 19 residues long. From germline, CDR1 is SGHAT and CDR2 FQNNGV. The chain's CDR3 is CASSLVYVASGSGKNEQFF. CDR3 nucleotides: TGTGCCAGCAGCTTAGTTTATGTCGCTAGCGGGAGTGGTAAGAATGAGCAGTTCTTC.

The sample holds many counts of this clonotype. The chain is built from TRBV7-8 and TRBJ2-7; D might be TRBD1 or TRBD2, each matching 5 bases. The CDR3 contains 14 residues. Germline loops: CDR1 SGHVS, CDR2 FQNEAQ. V lost 2 bases to trimming and J lost 2 bases, with 10 bases between them. The CDR3 DNA follows: TGTGCCAGCAGCTTATTGGGACCGACCTACGAGCAGTACTTC. Translation: CASSLLGPTYEQYF.

The chain employs TRBV20-1 and TRBJ2-7; D might be TRBD1 or TRBD2, each matching 5 bases. The CDR3 has 15 residues. V was trimmed by 0 bases and J by 5 bases, leaving 17 bases between them. CDR1 and CDR2 from the germline V gene are DFQATT and SNEGSKA (reference sequence). The CDR3 DNA is TGCAGTGCTAGAGAGGCTACCGGGGCCTTGAACGAGCAGTACTTC. Translation gives CSAREATGALNEQYF.

This clonotype was detected only a few times. V gene TRBV19 combines with J gene TRBJ2-1; 9 nucleotides agree with TRBD2. Germline CDR1 reads LNHDA; CDR2 reads SQIVND (reference sequence). Trimming cost V 5 bases and J 7 bases; bases outside gene matches: 9. This CDR3 has 15 residues. The CDR3 region is CASSLAGGPQNEQFF. The CDR3 nucleotides read TGTGCCAGTAGTCTGGCGGGAGGGCCCCAGAATGAGCAGTTCTTC.

This clonotype was seen repeatedly, ten times or more. This chain uses TRBV9 with TRBJ2-1, with D maybe TRBD1 (6 bases). Trimming shortened V by 0 bases and J by 7 bases, and 11 bases separated the two germline ends. Germline CDR1 and CDR2: SGDLS and YYNGEE. CDR3 length equals 14 residues. Here the CDR3 reads CASSVGGGPNEQFF. CDR3 coding DNA: TGTGCCAGCAGCGTAGGAGGGGGTCCGAATGAGCAGTTCTTC.

This clonotype has a count of ten or more. The CDR3 here is CASKQLLSYEQYF. CDR3 DNA: TGTGCCAGCAAACAGCTCCTTTCCTACGAGCAGTACTTC. The J gene is TRBJ2-7, the V gene TRBV6-2 or TRBV6-3; no reliable D call. This CDR3 has 13 residues. In germline, CDR1 is MNHEY, CDR2 SVGEGT. The V end was cut by 7 bases, the J end by 1 base, with 11 bases between.

This clonotype has ten or more counts. The J gene is TRBJ1-4, the V gene TRBV15, with D possibly matching TRBD1 (6 bases). The germline V gene has CDR1 LNHNV and CDR2 YYDKDF (reference sequence). The CDR3 is 16 residues long. Trimming removed 4 bases at V and 3 bases at J, with 15 bases between. The CDR3 nucleotides are TGTGCCACCAGCAAGGGGGAATACTTGGCTAATGAAAAACTGTTTTTT. This encodes CATSKGEYLANEKLFF.